These T cell receptor beta chains were read from a single sample in a study of cytomegalovirus exposure and HLA in healthy donors. TCRdb's table, derived via immunoSEQ multiplex PCR, lists solely in-frame clones and lacks some. The sample lists some 65,000 clones, around 68% occurring once. Sequenced input: PBMCs. The receptors stem from a man between 45 and 60 years old in good health and CMV-seropositive. Each CDR3 is given with its conserved first and last residue. The order of the fields is J gene, clone size, V gene, D gene, CDR3 protein, CDR3 DNA. The D gene is left open where the match is weak. A row's size may be missing; if present it is once, few, many or a size class.

J: TRBJ1-5
size: NA
V: TRBV6-1
D: NA
CDR3: CASRRQQNQPQHF
DNA: TGTGCCAGCAGGCGGCAGCAGAATCAGCCCCAGCATTTT

J: TRBJ1-6
size: NA
V: TRBV6-5
D: TRBD1
CDR3: CASSRTGGGNSPLHF
DNA: TGTGCCAGCAGTCGGACAGGGGGCGGCAATTCACCCCTCCACTTT

J: TRBJ1-2
size: NA
V: TRBV6-1
D: TRBD1
CDR3: CASSADRVVYGYTF
DNA: TGTGCCAGCAGTGCCGACAGGGTCGTCTATGGCTACACCTTC

J: TRBJ2-7
size: few
V: TRBV6-5
D: TRBD2
CDR3: CASSYSGAQSYEQYF
DNA: TGTGCCAGCAGTTACAGCGGGGCTCAATCCTACGAGCAGTACTTC

J: TRBJ2-7
size: NA
V: TRBV20-1
D: NA
CDR3: CSASVGYEQYF
DNA: TGCAGTGCCAGCGTGGGCTACGAGCAGTACTTC

J: TRBJ2-4
size: NA
V: TRBV7-2
D: TRBD1
CDR3: CASSPGQARNIQYF
DNA: TGTGCCAGCAGCCCGGGACAGGCAAGAAACATTCAGTACTTC

J: TRBJ2-6
size: NA
V: TRBV30
D: TRBD1
CDR3: CAWSSWTGGAGANVLTF
DNA: TGTGCCTGGAGTTCCTGGACAGGGGGCGCTGGGGCCAACGTCCTGACTTTC

J: TRBJ2-4
size: NA
V: TRBV14
D: TRBD1
CDR3: CASSQARTGTKNIQYF
DNA: TGTGCCAGCAGCCAAGCCAGGACAGGGACGAAAAACATTCAGTACTTC

J: TRBJ1-5
size: once
V: TRBV7-8
D: NA
CDR3: CASSLERTVLRGNQPQHF
DNA: TGTGCCAGCAGCTTAGAAAGGACAGTATTGAGGGGCAATCAGCCCCAGCATTTT

J: TRBJ2-3
size: NA
V: TRBV7-2
D: NA
CDR3: CASSLEASRGTQYF
DNA: TGTGCCAGCAGCTTGGAGGCTAGCAGGGGTACGCAGTATTTT

J: TRBJ2-5
size: NA
V: TRBV11-2
D: TRBD2
CDR3: CASSSQRAGGLIGETQYF
DNA: TGTGCCAGCAGCTCCCAAAGAGCGGGGGGGCTTATTGGGGAGACCCAGTACTTC

J: TRBJ1-6
size: NA
V: TRBV25-1
D: NA
CDR3: CASSREAASDSPLHF
DNA: TGTGCCAGCAGTCGGGAAGCGGCTTCGGATTCACCCCTCCACTTT

J: TRBJ2-3
size: NA
V: TRBV4-3
D: TRBD2
CDR3: CASSHGGLARDTQYF
DNA: TGCGCCAGCAGCCATGGGGGACTAGCTCGGGATACGCAGTATTTT

J: TRBJ2-7
size: NA
V: TRBV11-2
D: NA
CDR3: CASSLRGSYEQYF
DNA: TGTGCCAGCAGCCTCCGGGGCTCCTACGAGCAGTACTTC

J: TRBJ2-7
size: NA
V: TRBV28
D: NA
CDR3: CASRKAGPYEQYF
DNA: TGTGCCAGCAGAAAGGCAGGGCCCTACGAGCAGTACTTC

J: TRBJ2-7
size: NA
V: TRBV2
D: TRBD2
CDR3: CASRDPNHRDYYEQYF
DNA: TGTGCCAGCAGGGATCCCAACCACCGGGACTACTACGAGCAGTACTTC

J: TRBJ1-2
size: once
V: TRBV28
D: TRBD1
CDR3: CASSFPGTGVLKGGYTF
DNA: TGTGCCAGCAGTTTTCCCGGGACAGGGGTTTTAAAGGGTGGCTACACCTTC

J: TRBJ2-7
size: few
V: TRBV10-1
D: TRBD2
CDR3: CASSESQGVAGAYEQYF
DNA: TGCGCCAGCAGTGAGTCCCAGGGGGTAGCGGGGGCCTACGAGCAGTACTTC

J: TRBJ2-3
size: NA
V: TRBV30
D: TRBD2
CDR3: CAWSTGLAGGADTQYF
DNA: TGTGCCTGGAGTACGGGACTAGCGGGGGGGGCAGATACGCAGTATTTT

J: TRBJ2-7
size: once
V: TRBV9
D: NA
CDR3: CASSAYSHSYEQYF
DNA: TGTGCCAGCAGCGCCTACTCCCATTCCTACGAGCAGTACTTC

J: TRBJ1-1
size: few
V: TRBV7-8
D: TRBD1
CDR3: CASSLRDSGDAFF
DNA: TGTGCCAGCAGCCTCCGGGACAGCGGAGACGCTTTCTTT

J: TRBJ1-5
size: NA
V: TRBV7-9
D: NA
CDR3: CASSLNQYQPQHF
DNA: TGTGCCAGCAGCTTAAATCAGTATCAGCCCCAGCATTTT

J: TRBJ2-7
size: NA
V: TRBV5-4
D: TRBD1
CDR3: CASSLPTGDEQYF
DNA: TGTGCCAGCAGCTTACCCACAGGGGACGAGCAGTACTTC

J: TRBJ2-3
size: NA
V: TRBV29-1
D: TRBD2
CDR3: CSVDPAGGRTDTQYF
DNA: TGCAGCGTTGATCCAGCGGGAGGGCGCACAGATACGCAGTATTTT

J: TRBJ1-5
size: NA
V: TRBV6-5
D: TRBD1
CDR3: CASSRDSRSQPQHF
DNA: TGTGCCAGCAGTAGGGACAGTAGAAGCCAGCCCCAGCATTTT

J: TRBJ2-1
size: NA
V: TRBV27
D: NA
CDR3: CASRFRGNYNEQFF
DNA: TGTGCCAGTCGGTTTCGAGGGAACTACAATGAGCAGTTCTTC

J: TRBJ2-3
size: NA
V: TRBV6-1
D: NA
CDR3: CASSEARVRTDTQYF
DNA: TGTGCCAGCAGTGAAGCGCGGGTTCGGACAGATACGCAGTATTTT

J: TRBJ2-1
size: few
V: TRBV6-1
D: NA
CDR3: CASSENQGQPLF
DNA: TGTGCCAGCAGTGAAAATCAGGGCCAACCCCTCTTC

J: TRBJ2-4
size: NA
V: TRBV9
D: NA
CDR3: CASSVAWPNIQYF
DNA: TGTGCCAGCAGCGTAGCCTGGCCAAACATTCAGTACTTC

J: TRBJ2-3
size: NA
V: TRBV4-1
D: TRBD2
CDR3: CASSLTTGLAGGLGADTQYF
DNA: TGCGCCAGCAGTTTGACCACGGGGCTAGCGGGAGGTTTGGGAGCAGATACGCAGTATTTT

J: TRBJ1-5
size: NA
V: TRBV30
D: TRBD1
CDR3: CAWGQGAGQPQHF
DNA: TGTGCCTGGGGACAGGGGGCGGGCCAGCCCCAGCATTTT

J: TRBJ2-7
size: once
V: TRBV5-1
D: TRBD2
CDR3: CASSTGLAGGTYEQYF
DNA: TGCGCCAGCAGCACAGGACTAGCGGGGGGGACCTACGAGCAGTACTTC

J: TRBJ1-1
size: NA
V: TRBV6-4
D: NA
CDR3: CASSEREGSDTEAFF
DNA: TGTGCCAGCAGTGAAAGGGAGGGGTCGGACACTGAAGCTTTCTTT

J: TRBJ1-1
size: once
V: TRBV5-1
D: NA
CDR3: CASSLEHNTEAFF
DNA: TGCGCCAGCAGCTTGGAACATAACACTGAAGCTTTCTTT

J: TRBJ2-1
size: NA
V: TRBV6-5
D: TRBD2
CDR3: CASSSLSGRAYNEQFF
DNA: TGTGCCAGCAGTTCCCTTAGCGGGAGGGCTTACAATGAGCAGTTCTTC

J: TRBJ1-3
size: NA
V: TRBV6-6
D: NA
CDR3: CASSYEGNSGNTIYF
DNA: TGTGCCAGCAGTTATGAGGGCAACTCTGGAAACACCATATATTTT

J: TRBJ1-3
size: NA
V: TRBV5-1
D: TRBD1
CDR3: CASSLGTDGNTIYF
DNA: TGCGCCAGCAGCCTTGGGACAGATGGAAACACCATATATTTT

J: TRBJ1-4
size: NA
V: TRBV9
D: TRBD1
CDR3: CASSASGTGDRKLFF
DNA: TGTGCCAGCAGCGCATCCGGGACAGGGGATAGAAAACTGTTTTTT

J: TRBJ2-5
size: once
V: TRBV2
D: TRBD1
CDR3: CASSENPGTGVGETQYF
DNA: TGTGCCAGCAGTGAGAACCCGGGGACAGGAGTAGGAGAGACCCAGTACTTC

J: TRBJ2-2
size: NA
V: TRBV5-1
D: TRBD2
CDR3: CASRTGTSGTGELFF
DNA: TGCGCCAGTAGAACCGGGACTAGCGGGACCGGGGAGCTGTTTTTT

J: TRBJ1-3
size: few
V: TRBV30
D: NA
CDR3: CAWSRAGIKGNTIYF
DNA: TGTGCCTGGAGTCGGGCGGGAATCAAAGGAAACACCATATATTTT

J: TRBJ1-3
size: NA
V: TRBV6-1
D: NA
CDR3: CASSENSGNTIYF
DNA: TGTGCCAGCAGCGAGAACTCTGGAAACACCATATATTTT

J: TRBJ2-7
size: NA
V: TRBV10-3
D: TRBD2
CDR3: CAISEELAGSYEQYF
DNA: TGTGCCATCAGTGAGGAACTAGCGGGGTCCTACGAGCAGTACTTC

J: TRBJ1-3
size: NA
V: TRBV10-2
D: NA
CDR3: CASSEQGGNTIYF
DNA: TGCGCCAGCAGTGAGCAGGGTGGAAACACCATATATTTT

J: TRBJ2-7
size: NA
V: TRBV6-5
D: TRBD1
CDR3: CASSHGTGVGEQYF
DNA: TGTGCCAGCAGCCACGGGACAGGGGTAGGCGAGCAGTACTTC